Listed below are T cell receptor beta chains from one sample, sequenced in a study of control samples from healthy donors and cancer patients. The assay was immunoSEQ multiplex PCR, and TCRdb's table has in-frame clones only and misses some. Here the sample spans 130,000 to 150,000 clones, 85% to 95% being singletons. The material sequenced was PBMCs. These receptors were taken from a man between 60 and 75 years old with colorectal cancer. CDR3s include the opening cysteine and the closing phenylalanine or tryptophan. The order of the fields is J gene, D gene, clone size, V gene, CDR3 protein, CDR3 DNA. The D gene is left open where the match is weak. Rows may omit the clone size; those that give it use once, few, many or a size class.

J: TRBJ1-1
D: TRBD1
size: -
V: TRBV12-3/TRBV12-4
CDR3: CASGTGDTEAFF
DNA: TGTGCCAGCGGGACAGGGGACACTGAAGCTTTCTTT

J: TRBJ1-1
D: -
size: -
V: TRBV12-5
CDR3: CASGTAFTEAFF
DNA: TGTGCTAGTGGTACCGCGTTCACTGAAGCTTTCTTT

J: TRBJ1-5
D: -
size: -
V: TRBV28
CDR3: CASLQVPQPQHF
DNA: TGTGCCAGCCTCCAAGTTCCACAGCCCCAGCATTTT

J: TRBJ1-1
D: -
size: -
V: TRBV4-1
CDR3: CASSQRSATEGAFF
DNA: TGCGCCAGCAGCCAGCGAAGTGCGACCGAGGGGGCTTTCTTT

J: TRBJ1-4
D: TRBD1
size: -
V: TRBV30
CDR3: CAWTSGQTNEKLFF
DNA: TGTGCCTGGACTTCGGGACAGACTAATGAAAAACTGTTTTTT

J: TRBJ2-1
D: -
size: -
V: TRBV2
CDR3: CASSDGPRWFF
DNA: TGTGCCAGCAGTGATGGACCCAGGTGGTTCTTC

J: TRBJ2-7
D: TRBD2
size: -
V: TRBV5-5
CDR3: CASSALAGSTYEQYF
DNA: TGTGCCAGCAGCGCACTAGCGGGGTCTACCTACGAGCAGTACTTC

J: TRBJ2-7
D: TRBD1
size: -
V: TRBV6-6
CDR3: CASTGDREYEQYF
DNA: TGTGCCAGCACCGGGGACAGGGAGTACGAGCAGTACTTC

J: TRBJ2-5
D: TRBD2
size: -
V: TRBV5-1
CDR3: CASSLGGVEETQYF
DNA: TGCGCCAGCAGCCTCGGGGGGGTTGAAGAGACCCAGTACTTC

J: TRBJ1-3
D: TRBD1
size: -
V: TRBV5-1
CDR3: CASSLGQGGSGNTIYF
DNA: TGCGCCAGCAGCTTGGGACAGGGGGGATCTGGAAACACCATATATTTT

J: TRBJ1-2
D: TRBD1
size: few
V: TRBV7-9
CDR3: CASSLGAGGYGYTF
DNA: TGTGCCAGCAGCTTAGGGGCAGGGGGATATGGCTACACCTTC

J: TRBJ2-1
D: TRBD2
size: -
V: TRBV25-1
CDR3: CASSLTSGGHNEQFF
DNA: TGTGCCAGCAGCTTAACTAGCGGGGGGCACAATGAGCAGTTCTTC

J: TRBJ2-7
D: TRBD1
size: -
V: TRBV30
CDR3: CAWAGQGNEQYF
DNA: TGTGCCTGGGCGGGACAGGGGAACGAGCAGTACTTC

J: TRBJ1-5
D: -
size: -
V: TRBV27
CDR3: CASRPVGGDSQPQHF
DNA: TGTGCCAGCAGACCGGTCGGGGGAGATAGTCAGCCCCAGCATTTT

J: TRBJ1-2
D: -
size: -
V: TRBV3-1/TRBV3-2
CDR3: CASSHATRTNYGYTF
DNA: TGTGCCAGCAGCCATGCCACGAGGACAAACTATGGCTACACCTTC

J: TRBJ2-3
D: -
size: -
V: TRBV7-2
CDR3: CASRRSGDTDTQYF
DNA: TGTGCCAGCAGGAGGTCAGGGGACACAGATACGCAGTATTTT

J: TRBJ2-5
D: TRBD1
size: -
V: TRBV11-2
CDR3: CASSTRQGAGETQYF
DNA: TGTGCCAGCAGCACCCGACAGGGGGCGGGAGAGACCCAGTACTTC

J: TRBJ1-5
D: -
size: -
V: TRBV27
CDR3: CASSFGGGSQPQHF
DNA: TGTGCCAGCAGTTTTGGAGGGGGAAGCCAGCCCCAGCATTTT

J: TRBJ2-1
D: TRBD1
size: -
V: TRBV29-1
CDR3: CSASGQVYEQFF
DNA: TGCAGCGCATCGGGACAGGTGTATGAGCAGTTCTTC

J: TRBJ2-6
D: TRBD1
size: -
V: TRBV6-5
CDR3: CASSRQGPGANVLTF
DNA: TGTGCCAGCAGTAGACAGGGTCCTGGGGCCAACGTCCTGACTTTC

J: TRBJ1-1
D: -
size: -
V: TRBV4-1
CDR3: CASSLDAAGNTEAFF
DNA: TGCGCCAGCAGCCTCGACGCCGCGGGGAACACTGAAGCTTTCTTT

J: TRBJ2-7
D: -
size: -
V: TRBV5-1
CDR3: CASSFLESYEQYF
DNA: TGCGCCAGCAGCTTTTTAGAGTCCTACGAGCAGTACTTC

J: TRBJ2-1
D: TRBD2
size: -
V: TRBV19
CDR3: CASSPVWASGGGNEQFF
DNA: TGTGCCAGTAGCCCAGTATGGGCTAGCGGGGGGGGCAATGAGCAGTTCTTC

J: TRBJ2-3
D: TRBD2
size: -
V: TRBV5-4
CDR3: CASSPLELAEEYF
DNA: TGTGCCAGCAGCCCCCTTGAGCTAGCGGAGGAGTATTTT

J: TRBJ2-3
D: -
size: -
V: TRBV6-4
CDR3: CASSDSGNTDTQYF
DNA: TGTGCCAGCAGTGACTCAGGCAACACAGATACGCAGTATTTT

J: TRBJ2-7
D: -
size: -
V: TRBV28
CDR3: CASRRDGAAYEQYF
DNA: TGTGCCAGCCGGCGGGACGGTGCTGCCTACGAGCAGTACTTC

J: TRBJ2-7
D: -
size: once
V: TRBV19
CDR3: CASSIGVGPSYEQYF
DNA: TGTGCCAGTAGTATAGGCGTGGGTCCCTCCTACGAGCAGTACTTC

J: TRBJ1-1
D: TRBD1
size: -
V: TRBV18
CDR3: CASSPDRVNTEAFF
DNA: TGTGCCAGCTCACCGGACAGGGTGAACACTGAAGCTTTCTTT

J: TRBJ1-1
D: -
size: -
V: TRBV19
CDR3: CASNPAGWAGINTEAFF
DNA: TGTGCCAGTAATCCCGCGGGATGGGCGGGAATAAACACTGAAGCTTTCTTT

J: TRBJ2-6
D: -
size: once
V: TRBV19
CDR3: CASSIMQSSGANVLTF
DNA: TGTGCCAGTAGTATTATGCAGAGCTCTGGGGCCAACGTCCTGACTTTC

J: TRBJ2-7
D: -
size: once
V: TRBV18
CDR3: CASSPQTYEQYF
DNA: TGTGCCAGCTCACCTCAGACGTACGAGCAGTACTTC

J: TRBJ1-1
D: -
size: -
V: TRBV2
CDR3: CASSGQGRTEAFF
DNA: TGTGCCAGCAGTGGGCAGGGAAGAACTGAAGCTTTCTTT

J: TRBJ2-1
D: -
size: -
V: TRBV6-6
CDR3: CASSYFGAEQFF
DNA: TGTGCCAGCAGTTACTTCGGAGCTGAGCAGTTCTTC

J: TRBJ2-7
D: TRBD1
size: once
V: TRBV6-6
CDR3: CASSFGQGGSEQYF
DNA: TGTGCCAGCAGTTTCGGACAGGGGGGTTCGGAGCAGTACTTC

J: TRBJ1-6
D: -
size: -
V: TRBV3-1/TRBV3-2
CDR3: CASSPGGARRNSPLHF
DNA: TGTGCCAGCAGCCCTGGCGGGGCGCGCCGCAATTCACCCCTCCACTTT